These 19 T cell receptor beta chains share one sample of origin, sequenced in a study of blood T cell repertoires in COVID-19. Measured with immunoSEQ multiplex PCR; TCRdb has only the in-frame clones, and not every one. Of 150,000 to 200,000 clones listed, about 80% are singletons. Sequencing was performed on peripheral blood. Receptor source: a man in his sixties with acute or convalescent COVID-19.

The genes are TRBV4-1 and TRBJ2-3; TRBD1 aligns across 8 bases. Germline V CDR1 and CDR2: MGHRA, YSYEKL. V lost 7 bases, J lost 1 base, and 4 bases stayed unmatched. The CDR3 contains 14 residues. The CDR3 bases are TGCGCCAGCAAAAAGACAGGGGGCACAGATACGCAGTATTTT. Translation: CASKKTGGTDTQYF.

The chain carries TRBV19 and TRBJ1-5; D not certain. Trimming pared 0 bases from V and 0 bases from J, leaving 9 bases between. The CDR3 extends over 16 amino acids. CDR1 LNHDA and CDR2 SQIVND come from the germline V gene (reference sequence). The CDR3 region is CASSIDAGNSNQPQHF. The CDR3 DNA reads TGTGCCAGTAGTATAGATGCGGGGAATAGCAATCAGCCCCAGCATTTT.

The V and J genes are TRBV7-9 and TRBJ2-7, with 10 bases identical to TRBD2. The length of the CDR3 is 14 residues. V was pared by 3 bases and J by 6 bases, with 5 bases of the junction left unmatched. CDR1 and CDR2 from the germline V gene are SEHNR and FQNEAQ (reference sequence). The CDR3 sequence: CASSLVAGGSEQYF. The CDR3 DNA is TGTGCCAGCAGCTTGGTAGCGGGGGGCTCCGAGCAGTACTTC.

The chain employs TRBV30 and TRBJ1-5; 8 bases fit TRBD1. This CDR3 has 16 residues. Per the germline V gene, CDR1 is GTSNPN and CDR2 is SVGIG (reference sequence). With 1 base clipped from V and 6 bases from J, the junction kept 11 bases outside the gene matches. Here the CDR3 reads CAWSALTGAVSQPQHF. CDR3 nucleotides: TGTGCCTGGAGTGCCTTGACAGGGGCAGTAAGTCAGCCCCAGCATTTT.

This chain links TRBV6-6 with TRBJ1-5; no firm D call. CDR3 length: 13 residues. CDR1 and CDR2 from the germline V gene are MNHNY and SVGAGI (reference sequence). V was clipped by 7 bases and J by 5 bases, with 12 bases between them. This chain's CDR3 is CASTFGIYQPQHF. The CDR3 coding sequence is TGTGCCAGCACCTTCGGGATATATCAGCCCCAGCATTTT.

CDR3 region: CASSLTRGRTGELFF. The CDR3 nucleotides are TGTGCCAGCAGCCTTACTAGAGGCCGCACCGGGGAGCTGTTTTTT. This chain joins TRBV11-3 and TRBJ2-2, with a possible D match to TRBD2 (5 bases). Germline lookup yields CDR1 SGHNT and CDR2 YENEEA. V was cut by 5 bases and J by 4 bases, with 14 bases left in between. The CDR3 extends over 15 amino acids.

The chain has TRBV19 and TRBJ1-6; 8 nucleotides match TRBD1. The CDR3 sequence is 14 residues long. Germline lookup yields CDR1 LNHDA and CDR2 SQIVND (reference sequence). Trimming removed 5 bases from V and 6 bases from J; junction bases left unmatched: 3. The DNA for the CDR3 is TGTGCCAGTAGTGGACAGGGACCTAATTCACCCCTCCACTTT. This sequence encodes CASSGQGPNSPLHF.

Only a few counts were recorded for this clone. The chain links TRBV29-1 to TRBJ1-6, with 7 bases fitting TRBD1. Losses at the gene ends were 6 bases for V and 10 bases for J; bases not matched to a gene: 9. Looked up from germline, CDR1 is SQVTM and CDR2 is ANQGSEA. The length of the CDR3 is 13 residues. CDR3 residues: CSVAGGSGSPLHF. In DNA form, the CDR3 reads TGCAGCGTAGCAGGGGGTTCGGGGTCACCCCTCCACTTT.

This clone was picked up one time. The chain employs TRBV3-1 (or the pseudogene TRBV3-2) and TRBJ1-2; possibly TRBD1 for D (5 bases). CDR3 size: 16 residues. V was trimmed by 4 bases and J by 0 bases, leaving 15 bases between them. Germline V gives CDR1 LGHDT, CDR2 YNNKEL (reference sequence). This CDR3 reads CASSPITGLANYGYTF. CDR3 in DNA: TGTGCCAGCAGCCCGATTACAGGACTAGCTAACTATGGCTACACCTTC.

The chain combines TRBV11-2 with TRBJ2-1; D uncertain. Trimming left V 0 bases short and J 3 bases short, with 9 bases between. This CDR3 is built from 15 residues. Germline lookup yields CDR1 SGHAT and CDR2 FQNNGV. The CDR3 protein is CASSLDQNYYNEQFF. Here the CDR3 DNA reads TGTGCCAGCAGCTTAGACCAGAACTACTACAATGAGCAGTTCTTC.

The chain carries TRBV19 and TRBJ2-2, with a possible D match to TRBD1 (6 bases). Germline CDR1 is LNHDA and CDR2 is SQIVND (reference sequence). V lost 4 bases and J lost 3, with 15 bases in between. CDR3 length: 16 amino acids. CDR3 region: CASSTQRGLDTGELFF. CDR3 DNA: TGTGCCAGTAGTACGCAGAGGGGGTTGGACACCGGGGAGCTGTTTTTT. Full variable domain (missing parts from reference TRBV19 and TRBJ2-2): DGGITQSPKYLFRKEGQNVTLSCEQNLNHDAMYWYRQDPGQGLRLIYYSQIVNDFQKGDIAEGYSVSREKKESFPLTVTSAQKNPTAFYLCASSTQRGLDTGELFFGEGSRLTVL.

V and J are TRBV7-2 and TRBJ2-7, with D possibly being TRBD2 (7 bases). This CDR3 comprises 15 residues. The germline gives CDR1 SGHTA, CDR2 FQGNSA. Trimming cost V 4 bases and J 3 bases, with 16 bases left between them. The CDR3 DNA follows: TGTGCCAGCAGCTCTGGCGGGGGCCTTAACTACGAGCAGTACTTC. Amino acids: CASSSGGGLNYEQYF.

This clone was seen once. The V and J genes are TRBV11-3 and TRBJ2-7; 9 bases agree with TRBD1. The CDR3 is made up of 15 amino acids. Per germline, CDR1 SGHNT and CDR2 YENEEA. With 1 base clipped from V and 2 bases from J, the junction kept 3 bases outside the gene matches. CDR3 in amino acids: CASSLVGQGPYEQYF. CDR3 sequence (DNA): TGTGCCAGCAGCTTAGTAGGACAGGGGCCCTACGAGCAGTACTTC.

DNA of the CDR3: TGTGCCAGCAGTGAATTTGCCAGGGACACCTATGGCTACACCTTC. This gives the protein CASSEFARDTYGYTF. V usage is TRBV2 and J usage is TRBJ1-2, with D possibly being TRBD1 (6 bases). V was clipped by 2 bases and J by 4 bases, with 14 bases between them. There are 15 residues in the CDR3. Germline loops: CDR1 SNHLY, CDR2 FYNNEI.

J is TRBJ1-1 and V is TRBV4-3; D is possibly TRBD1 (5 bases). Germline V gene sequence: CDR1 LGHNA, CDR2 YSLEER. V was clipped by 2 bases and J by 1 base, with 8 bases between them. The CDR3 length is 14 residues. CDR3 nucleotides: TGCGCCAGCAGCCAAACGCAGGGGAACACTGAAGCTTTCTTT. Protein: CASSQTQGNTEAFF.

The CDR3: CASSPSRQGSYGYTF. The CDR3 nucleotides read TGTGCCAGCAGTCCCTCACGACAGGGCAGCTATGGCTACACCTTC. The V call is TRBV27, the J call TRBJ1-2; 7 bases are a match to TRBD1. The J segment lost 4 bases and the V segment lost 5 bases, leaving 10 bases of the junction unmatched. Germline CDR1 reads MNHEY; CDR2 reads SMNVEV (reference sequence). The CDR3 consists of 15 residues.

This rearrangement joins TRBV30 to TRBJ2-7; D unclear. V lost 1 base and J 1 base, leaving 8 bases between the germline ends. The germline gives CDR1 GTSNPN, CDR2 SVGIG (reference sequence). The CDR3 loop spans 13 amino acids. The CDR3 protein is CAWSASVSYEQYF. Written as DNA, the CDR3 is TGTGCCTGGAGTGCCTCCGTATCCTACGAGCAGTACTTC.

The chain combines TRBV11-2 with TRBJ2-5, with TRBD2 matching over 14 bases. V lost 5 bases to trimming and J lost 4 bases; unmatched junction nucleotides: 6. This CDR3 is 16 amino acids long. CDR1 is SGHAT and CDR2 is FQNNGV in the germline V gene. This CDR3 reads CASSPRTSGGRETQYF. Written as DNA, the CDR3 is TGTGCCAGCAGCCCACGGACTAGCGGGGGGCGAGAGACCCAGTACTTC.

This chain uses TRBV12-5 with TRBJ1-6; 10 nucleotides match TRBD1. Germline V gene data show CDR1 as LGHNT and CDR2 as FRNRAP. Trimming took 6 bases from V and 7 from J; bases not matched to a gene: 3. The CDR3 has 14 amino acids. DNA of the CDR3: TGTGCTAGTGGGACGGGACAGGGGAATTCACCCCTCCACTTT. This gives the protein CASGTGQGNSPLHF.